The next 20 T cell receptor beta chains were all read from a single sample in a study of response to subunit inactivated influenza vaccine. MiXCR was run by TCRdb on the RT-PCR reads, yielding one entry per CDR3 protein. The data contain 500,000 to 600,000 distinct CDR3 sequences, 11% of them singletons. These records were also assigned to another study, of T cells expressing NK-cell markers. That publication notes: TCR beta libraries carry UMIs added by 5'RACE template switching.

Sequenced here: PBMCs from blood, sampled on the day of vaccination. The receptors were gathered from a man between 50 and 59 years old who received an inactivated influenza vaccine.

The CDR3 sequence is CASSSASVLIQETQYF. The CDR3 DNA reads as TGCGCCAGCAGCTCCGCTAGTGTGCTCATCCAAGAGACCCAGTACTTC. This chain uses TRBV5-1 with TRBJ2-5; D unresolved. V was trimmed by 3 bases and J by 1 base, leaving 16 bases between them. The CDR3 runs to 16 residues. From germline, CDR1 is SGHRS and CDR2 YFSETQ.

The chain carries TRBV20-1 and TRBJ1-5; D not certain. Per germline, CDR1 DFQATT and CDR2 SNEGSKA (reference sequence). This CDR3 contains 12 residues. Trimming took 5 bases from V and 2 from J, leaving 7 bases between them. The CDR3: CSAVWGNQPQHF. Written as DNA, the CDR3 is TGCAGTGCTGTCTGGGGCAATCAGCCCCAGCATTTT.

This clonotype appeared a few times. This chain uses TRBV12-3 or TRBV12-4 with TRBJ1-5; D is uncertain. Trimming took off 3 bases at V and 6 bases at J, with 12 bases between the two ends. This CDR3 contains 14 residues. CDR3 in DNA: TGTGCCAGCAGTTTCGGACCCAACGGTCAGCCCCAGCATTTT. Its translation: CASSFGPNGQPQHF.

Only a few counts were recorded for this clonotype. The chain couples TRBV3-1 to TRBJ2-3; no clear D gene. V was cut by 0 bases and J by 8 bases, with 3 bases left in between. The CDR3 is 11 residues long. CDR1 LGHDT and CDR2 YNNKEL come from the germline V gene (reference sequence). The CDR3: CASSQDFTQYF. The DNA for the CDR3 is TGTGCCAGCAGCCAAGATTTTACGCAGTATTTT.

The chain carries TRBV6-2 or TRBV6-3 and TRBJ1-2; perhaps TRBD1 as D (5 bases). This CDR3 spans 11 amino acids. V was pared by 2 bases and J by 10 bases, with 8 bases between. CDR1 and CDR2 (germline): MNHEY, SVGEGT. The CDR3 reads CASSYKGPYTF. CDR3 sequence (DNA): TGTGCCAGCAGTTACAAGGGACCCTACACCTTC.

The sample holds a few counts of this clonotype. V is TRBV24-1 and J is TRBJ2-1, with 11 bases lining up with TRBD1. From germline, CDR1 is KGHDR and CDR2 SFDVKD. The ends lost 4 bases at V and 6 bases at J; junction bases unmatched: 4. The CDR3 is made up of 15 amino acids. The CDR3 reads CATSETGTGGNEQFF. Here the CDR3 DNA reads TGTGCCACCAGTGAGACCGGGACAGGGGGCAATGAGCAGTTCTTC.

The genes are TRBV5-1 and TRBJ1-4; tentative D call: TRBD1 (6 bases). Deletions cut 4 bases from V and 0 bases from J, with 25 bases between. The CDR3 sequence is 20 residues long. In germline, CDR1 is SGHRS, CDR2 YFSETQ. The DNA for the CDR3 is TGCGCCAGCAGCCGAGATCCACAGGGAACGCTAACTGCAACTAATGAAAAACTGTTTTTT. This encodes CASSRDPQGTLTATNEKLFF.

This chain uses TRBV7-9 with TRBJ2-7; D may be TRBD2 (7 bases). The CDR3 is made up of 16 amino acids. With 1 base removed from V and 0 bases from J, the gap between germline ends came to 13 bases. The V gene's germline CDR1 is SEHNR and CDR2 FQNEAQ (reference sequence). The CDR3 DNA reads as TGTGCCAGCAGCTTAGGGGGGGGCCGGAGCTCCTACGAGCAGTACTTC. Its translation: CASSLGGGRSSYEQYF.

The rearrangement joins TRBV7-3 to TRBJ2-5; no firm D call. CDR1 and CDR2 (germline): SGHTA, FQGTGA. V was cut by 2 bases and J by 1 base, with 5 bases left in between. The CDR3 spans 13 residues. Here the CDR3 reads CASSLHLQETQYF. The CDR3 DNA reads TGTGCCAGCAGCTTACACCTCCAAGAGACCCAGTACTTC.

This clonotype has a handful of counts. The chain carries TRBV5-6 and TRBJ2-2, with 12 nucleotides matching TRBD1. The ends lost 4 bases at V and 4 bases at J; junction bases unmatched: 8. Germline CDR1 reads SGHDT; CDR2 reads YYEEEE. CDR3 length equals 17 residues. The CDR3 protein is CASSHRDRGRGTGELFF. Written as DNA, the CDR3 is TGTGCCAGCAGCCACCGGGACAGGGGGCGAGGCACCGGGGAGCTGTTTTTT.

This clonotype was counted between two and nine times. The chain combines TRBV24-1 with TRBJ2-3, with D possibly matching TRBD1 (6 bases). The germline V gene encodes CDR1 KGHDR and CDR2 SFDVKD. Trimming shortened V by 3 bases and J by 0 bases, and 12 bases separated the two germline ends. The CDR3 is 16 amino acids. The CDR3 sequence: CATSDPKGDSTDTQYF. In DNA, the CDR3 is TGTGCCACCAGTGATCCCAAGGGGGACAGCACAGATACGCAGTATTTT.

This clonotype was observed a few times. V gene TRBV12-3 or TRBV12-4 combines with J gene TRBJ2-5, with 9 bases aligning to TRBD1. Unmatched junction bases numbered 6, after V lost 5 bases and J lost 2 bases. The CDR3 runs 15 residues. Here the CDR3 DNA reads TGTGCCAGCAGTCCCCCGGGACAGGGACAAGAGACCCAGTACTTC. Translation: CASSPPGQGQETQYF.

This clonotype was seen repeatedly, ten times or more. The CDR3 DNA follows: TGCGCCAGCAGCTTGGCAGGGAACCCCTACGAGCAGTACTTC. As protein: CASSLAGNPYEQYF. The chain employs TRBV5-1 and TRBJ2-7, with a weak D call TRBD1 (5 bases). This CDR3 is 14 amino acids long. Germline values: CDR1 SGHRS, CDR2 YFSETQ. Trimming shortened V by 0 bases and J by 2 bases, and 9 bases separated the two germline ends.

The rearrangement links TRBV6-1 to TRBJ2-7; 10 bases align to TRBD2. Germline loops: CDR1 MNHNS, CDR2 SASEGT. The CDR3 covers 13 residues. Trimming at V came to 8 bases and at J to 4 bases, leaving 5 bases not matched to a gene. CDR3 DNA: TGTGCCAGCTTTAGCGGGGGGATTTACGAGCAGTACTTC. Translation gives CASFSGGIYEQYF.

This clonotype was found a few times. The CDR3 DNA reads as TGTGCCAGCCGCCAGGGGCTTAGCAATCAGCCCCAGCATTTT. As protein: CASRQGLSNQPQHF. V gene TRBV12-3 or TRBV12-4 combines with J gene TRBJ1-5, with D perhaps matching TRBD1 (6 bases). The CDR3 extends over 14 amino acids. Between the trimmed V and J ends, which lost 8 bases and 0 bases, there was a span of 11 bases.

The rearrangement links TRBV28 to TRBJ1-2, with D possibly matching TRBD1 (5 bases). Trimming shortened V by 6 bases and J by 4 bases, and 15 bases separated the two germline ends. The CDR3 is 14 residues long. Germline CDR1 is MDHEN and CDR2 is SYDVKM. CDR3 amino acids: CASSEGFQSYGYTF. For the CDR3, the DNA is TGTGCCAGCAGCGAGGGGTTCCAATCCTATGGCTACACCTTC.

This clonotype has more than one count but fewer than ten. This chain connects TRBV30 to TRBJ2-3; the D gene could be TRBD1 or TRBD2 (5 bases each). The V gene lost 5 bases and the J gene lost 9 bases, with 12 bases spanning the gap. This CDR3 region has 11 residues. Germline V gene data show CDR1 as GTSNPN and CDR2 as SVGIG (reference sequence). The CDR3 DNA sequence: TGTGCCTGGTCTACAGGAGGCACGCAGTATTTT. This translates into CAWSTGGTQYF.

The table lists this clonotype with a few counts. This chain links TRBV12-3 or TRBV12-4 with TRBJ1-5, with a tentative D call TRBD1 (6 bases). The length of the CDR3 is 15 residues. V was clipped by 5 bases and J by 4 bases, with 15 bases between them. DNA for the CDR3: TGTGCCAGCAGTGACTCCGGGACATCTAATCAGCCCCAGCATTTT. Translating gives CASSDSGTSNQPQHF.

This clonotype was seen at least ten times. CDR3 sequence reads: CASTDRAVEAFF. The CDR3, as DNA: TGTGCCAGCACCGACAGGGCGGTTGAAGCTTTCTTT. The rearrangement uses TRBV6-2 or TRBV6-3 and TRBJ1-1; 7 bases map to TRBD1. This CDR3 has 12 residues. Trimming took 7 bases from V and 7 from J; bases not matched to a gene: 6. Germline V gene sequence: CDR1 MNHEY, CDR2 SVGEGT.

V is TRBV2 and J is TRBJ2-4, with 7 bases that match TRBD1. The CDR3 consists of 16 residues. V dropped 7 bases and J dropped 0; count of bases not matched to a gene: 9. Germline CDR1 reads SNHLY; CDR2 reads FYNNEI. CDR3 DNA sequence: TGTGCCAGCACCTCCTCGACAGGGCTAGCCAAAAACATTCAGTACTTC. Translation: CASTSSTGLAKNIQYF.